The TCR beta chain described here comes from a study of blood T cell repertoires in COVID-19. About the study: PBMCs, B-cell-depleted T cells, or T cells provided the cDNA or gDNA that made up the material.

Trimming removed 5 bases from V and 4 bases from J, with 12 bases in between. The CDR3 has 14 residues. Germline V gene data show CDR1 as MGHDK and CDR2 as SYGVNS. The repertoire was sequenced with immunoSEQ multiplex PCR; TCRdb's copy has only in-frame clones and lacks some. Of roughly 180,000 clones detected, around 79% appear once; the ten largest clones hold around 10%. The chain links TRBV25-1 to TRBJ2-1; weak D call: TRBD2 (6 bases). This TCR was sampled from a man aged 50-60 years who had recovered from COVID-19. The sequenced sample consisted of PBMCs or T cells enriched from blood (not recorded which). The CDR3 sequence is CASSKGLIYNEQFF. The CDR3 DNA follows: TGTGCCAGCAGTAAGGGACTTATATACAATGAGCAGTTCTTC.